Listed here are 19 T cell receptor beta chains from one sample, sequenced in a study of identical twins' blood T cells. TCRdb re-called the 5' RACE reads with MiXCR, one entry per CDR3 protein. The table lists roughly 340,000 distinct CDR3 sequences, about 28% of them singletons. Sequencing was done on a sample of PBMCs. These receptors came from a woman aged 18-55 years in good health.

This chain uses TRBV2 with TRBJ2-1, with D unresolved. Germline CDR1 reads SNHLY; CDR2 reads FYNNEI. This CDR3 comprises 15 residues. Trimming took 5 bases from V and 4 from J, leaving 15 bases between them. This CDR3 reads CASSTAFRAYNEQFF. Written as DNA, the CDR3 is TGTGCCAGCAGTACCGCCTTCCGGGCGTACAATGAGCAGTTCTTC. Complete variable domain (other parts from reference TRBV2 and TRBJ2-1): EPEVTQTPSHQVTQMGQEVILRCVPISNHLYFYWYRQILGQKVEFLVSFYNNEISEKSEIFDDQFSVERPDGSNFTLKIRSTKLEDSAMYFCASSTAFRAYNEQFFGPGTRLTVL.

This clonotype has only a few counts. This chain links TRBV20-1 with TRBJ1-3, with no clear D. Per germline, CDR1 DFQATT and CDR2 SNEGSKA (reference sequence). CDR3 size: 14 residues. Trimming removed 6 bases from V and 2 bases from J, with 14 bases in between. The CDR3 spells CSAVFFGPGNTIYF. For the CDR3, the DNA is TGCAGTGCCGTTTTCTTCGGGCCTGGAAACACCATATATTTT.

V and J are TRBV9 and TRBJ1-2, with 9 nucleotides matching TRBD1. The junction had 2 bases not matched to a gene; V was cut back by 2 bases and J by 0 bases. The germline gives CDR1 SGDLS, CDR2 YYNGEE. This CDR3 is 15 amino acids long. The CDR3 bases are TGTGCCAGCAGCGTGGGACAGGGAGCTAACTATGGCTACACCTTC. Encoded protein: CASSVGQGANYGYTF.

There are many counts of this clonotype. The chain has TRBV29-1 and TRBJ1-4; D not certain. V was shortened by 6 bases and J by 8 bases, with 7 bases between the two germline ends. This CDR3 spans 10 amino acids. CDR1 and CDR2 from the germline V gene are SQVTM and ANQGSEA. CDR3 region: CSVAEEKLFF. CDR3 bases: TGCAGCGTGGCAGAGGAAAAACTGTTTTTT.

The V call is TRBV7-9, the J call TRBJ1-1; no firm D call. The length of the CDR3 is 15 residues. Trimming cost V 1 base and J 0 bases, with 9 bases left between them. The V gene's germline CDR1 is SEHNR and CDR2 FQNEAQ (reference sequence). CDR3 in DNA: TGTGCCAGCAGCTTAGGTTCGGCAATGAACACTGAAGCTTTCTTT. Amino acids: CASSLGSAMNTEAFF.

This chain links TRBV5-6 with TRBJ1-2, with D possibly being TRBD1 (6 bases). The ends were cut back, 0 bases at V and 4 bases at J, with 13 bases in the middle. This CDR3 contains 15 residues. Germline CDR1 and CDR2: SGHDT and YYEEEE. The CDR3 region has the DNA TGTGCCAGCAGCTTGGACCGGACAGAACTCTATGGCTACACCTTC. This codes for CASSLDRTELYGYTF. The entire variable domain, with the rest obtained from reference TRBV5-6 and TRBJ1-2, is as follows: DAGVTQSPTHLIKTRGQQVTLRCSPKSGHDTVSWYQQALGQGPQFIFQYYEEEERQRGNFPDRFSGHQFPNYSSELNVNALLLGDSALYLCASSLDRTELYGYTFGSGTRLTVV.

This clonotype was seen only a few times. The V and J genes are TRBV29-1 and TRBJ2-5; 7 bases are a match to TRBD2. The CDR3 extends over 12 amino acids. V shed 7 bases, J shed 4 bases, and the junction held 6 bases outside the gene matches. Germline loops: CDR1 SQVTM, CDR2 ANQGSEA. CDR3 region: CSARTRSETQYF. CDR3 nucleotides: TGCAGCGCTCGGACTAGATCAGAGACCCAGTACTTC.

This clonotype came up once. This CDR3 is CASSLTAPSRSTIYF. CDR3 DNA sequence: TGTGCCAGCAGTTTAACCGCCCCGTCTCGAAGCACCATATATTTT. This chain joins TRBV12-3 or TRBV12-4 and TRBJ1-3; D not certain. Trimming pared 2 bases from V and 9 bases from J, leaving 17 bases between. This CDR3 is built from 15 residues.

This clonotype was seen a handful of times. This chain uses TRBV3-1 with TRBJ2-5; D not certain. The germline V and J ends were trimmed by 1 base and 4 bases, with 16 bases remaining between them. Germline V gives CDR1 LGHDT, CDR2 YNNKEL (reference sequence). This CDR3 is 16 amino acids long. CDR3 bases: TGTGCCAGCAGCCAAGTCTTGGAGACATCGGGAGAGACCCAGTACTTC. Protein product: CASSQVLETSGETQYF.

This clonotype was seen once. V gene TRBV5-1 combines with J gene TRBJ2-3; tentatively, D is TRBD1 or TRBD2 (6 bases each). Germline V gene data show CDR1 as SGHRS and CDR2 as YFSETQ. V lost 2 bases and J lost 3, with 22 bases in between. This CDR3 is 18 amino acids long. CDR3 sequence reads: CASSLTLLGGGGTDTQYF. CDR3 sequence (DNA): TGCGCCAGCAGCTTAACCCTCCTTGGCGGAGGGGGGACAGATACGCAGTATTTT.

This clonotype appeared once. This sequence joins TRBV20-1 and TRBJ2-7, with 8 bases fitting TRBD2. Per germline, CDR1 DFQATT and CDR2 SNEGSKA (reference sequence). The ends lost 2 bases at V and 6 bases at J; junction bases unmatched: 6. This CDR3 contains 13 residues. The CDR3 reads CSARSGSEREQYF. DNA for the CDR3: TGCAGTGCTAGAAGCGGGAGTGAACGCGAGCAGTACTTC.

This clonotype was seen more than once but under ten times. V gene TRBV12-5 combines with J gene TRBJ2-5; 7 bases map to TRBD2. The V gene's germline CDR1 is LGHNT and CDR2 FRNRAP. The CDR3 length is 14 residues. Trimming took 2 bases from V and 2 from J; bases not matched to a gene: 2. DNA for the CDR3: TGTGCTAGTGGTTTGCGGGACTATCAAGAGACCCAGTACTTC. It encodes CASGLRDYQETQYF.

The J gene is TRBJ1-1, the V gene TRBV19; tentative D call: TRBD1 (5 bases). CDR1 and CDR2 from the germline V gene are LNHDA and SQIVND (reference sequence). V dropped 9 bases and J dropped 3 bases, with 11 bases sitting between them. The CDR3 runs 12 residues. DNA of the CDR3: TGTGCCAGCTGGAGAGGGGACACTGAAGCTTTCTTT. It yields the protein CASWRGDTEAFF.

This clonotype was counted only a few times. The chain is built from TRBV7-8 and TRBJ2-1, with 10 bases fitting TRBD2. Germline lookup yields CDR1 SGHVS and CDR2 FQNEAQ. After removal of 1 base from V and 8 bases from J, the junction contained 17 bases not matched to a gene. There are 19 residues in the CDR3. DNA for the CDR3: TGTGCCAGCAGCTTAGTGGTTACAGCGGGAGGGCCAATTAAGGATGAGCAGTTCTTC. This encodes CASSLVVTAGGPIKDEQFF.

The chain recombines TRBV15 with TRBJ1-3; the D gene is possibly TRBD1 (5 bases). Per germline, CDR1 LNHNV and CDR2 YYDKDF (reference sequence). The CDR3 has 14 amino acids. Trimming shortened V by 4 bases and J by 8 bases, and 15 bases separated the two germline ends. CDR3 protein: CATSTPVRGHTIYF. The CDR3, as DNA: TGTGCCACCAGCACCCCGGTCCGGGGACACACCATATATTTT. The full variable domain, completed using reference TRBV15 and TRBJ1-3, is DAMVIQNPRYQVTQFGKPVTLSCSQTLNHNVMYWYQQKSSQAPKLLFHYYDKDFNNEADTPDNFQSRRPNTSFCFLDIRSPGLGDTAMYLCATSTPVRGHTIYFGEGSWLTVV.

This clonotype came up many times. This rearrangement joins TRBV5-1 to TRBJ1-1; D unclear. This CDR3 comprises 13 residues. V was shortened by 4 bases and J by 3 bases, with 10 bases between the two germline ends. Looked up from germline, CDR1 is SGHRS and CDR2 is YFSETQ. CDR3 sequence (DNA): TGCGCCAGCAGCCCGGAGGCGTACACTGAAGCTTTCTTT. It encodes CASSPEAYTEAFF.

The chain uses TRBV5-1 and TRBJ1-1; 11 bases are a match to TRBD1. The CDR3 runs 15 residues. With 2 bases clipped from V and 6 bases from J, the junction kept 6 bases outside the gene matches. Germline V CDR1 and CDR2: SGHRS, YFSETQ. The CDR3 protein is CASSFRTGGDSEAFF. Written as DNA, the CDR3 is TGCGCCAGCAGCTTCAGGACAGGGGGCGATTCTGAAGCTTTCTTT.

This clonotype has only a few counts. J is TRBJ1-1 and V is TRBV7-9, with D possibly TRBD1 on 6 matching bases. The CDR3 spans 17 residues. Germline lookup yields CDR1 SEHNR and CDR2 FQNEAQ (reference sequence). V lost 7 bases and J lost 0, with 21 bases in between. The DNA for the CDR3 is TGTGCCAGCACCTCAGGGGAGGGACGGAGTATGAACACTGAAGCTTTCTTT. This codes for CASTSGEGRSMNTEAFF.

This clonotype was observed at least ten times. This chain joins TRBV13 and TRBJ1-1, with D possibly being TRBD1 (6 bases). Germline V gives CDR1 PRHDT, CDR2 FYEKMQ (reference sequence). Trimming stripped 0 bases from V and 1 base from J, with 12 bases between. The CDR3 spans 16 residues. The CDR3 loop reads CASSLGLWGQNTEAFF. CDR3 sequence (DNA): TGTGCCAGCAGCTTAGGCCTTTGGGGACAGAACACTGAAGCTTTCTTT.